This entry lists 23 T cell receptor beta chains sequenced from one sample in a study of persistence of HIV-infected CD4 T cells. The libraries were made with immunoSEQ version 4 in survey mode. The method was immunoSEQ multiplex PCR; TCRdb's version includes in-frame clones alone and lacks a portion of them. This sample has 30,000 or so clones, with 80% to 90% found just once. Antigens of these TCRs are unknown. Cells were stimulated with CMV-infected fibroblast lysates at 8 to 10 ug/mL. CD40L-negative CD69-negative CD45RO-high memory CD4+ T cells were sorted as populations depleted of antigen-responding cells. The starting material was CD4+ T cells sorted from PBMCs after roughly 18-hour stimulation, obtained from a patient who received antiretroviral therapy. The receptors here all came from an adult man with HIV who was CMV-seropositive.

The rearrangement uses TRBV7-2 and TRBJ2-5; a possible D gene is TRBD2 (5 bases). Matching the DNA end better, TRBJ2-7 makes the J call doubtful. The CDR3 has 13 residues. Germline V CDR1 and CDR2: SGHTA, FQGNSA. The CDR3 region has the DNA TGTGCCAGCAGCCAATACTCGGGGTACGAGCAGTACTTC. Its protein product is CASSQYSGYEQYF.

The chain is built from TRBV7-2 and TRBJ1-1; D is undetermined. The length of the CDR3 is 15 residues. CDR1 is SGHTA and CDR2 is FQGNSA in the germline V gene. Trimming removed 3 bases at V and 4 bases at J, with 15 bases between. CDR3 loop: CASSLSTGMATEAFF. DNA for the CDR3: TGTGCCAGCAGCTTGTCGACCGGGATGGCCACTGAAGCTTTCTTT.

This clone was found once. The chain carries TRBV5-1 and TRBJ1-1, with no clear D. CDR1 is SGHRS, CDR2 YFSETQ, per germline. The length of the CDR3 is 15 residues. Trimming took off 0 bases at V and 4 bases at J, with 13 bases between the two ends. The CDR3: CASSLGGAYGTEAFF. The CDR3 DNA reads TGCGCCAGCAGCTTGGGGGGAGCTTATGGCACTGAAGCTTTCTTT.

On this clone itself: This CDR3 is also generated by other DNA sequences in the sample. The rearrangement joins TRBV21-1 to TRBJ2-2; TRBD1, the table's D call, was not compared with the DNA. TRBV21-1 is given as a pseudogene. The CDR3 length is 21 residues. CDR3 DNA: TGTGCCAGCAGCAAAGAAAGGCCAGGGGGCGCGAAGGTGGTAATCCCTGGGGAGCTGTTTTTT. Translated, it gives CASSKERPGGAKVVIPGELFF.

This chain uses TRBV12-3 or TRBV12-4 with TRBJ1-2; tentatively, D is TRBD1 (6 bases). There are 12 residues in the CDR3. Between the trimmed V and J ends, which lost 8 bases and 2 bases, there was a span of 9 bases. The chain's CDR3 is CASSTGNYGYTF. The CDR3 coding sequence is TGTGCCAGCTCCACAGGGAACTATGGCTACACCTTC.

The chain links TRBV7-2 to TRBJ2-7; 8 nucleotides line up with TRBD1. V was pared by 5 bases and J by 5 bases, with 8 bases of the junction left unmatched. Per germline, CDR1 SGHTA and CDR2 FQGNSA. CDR3 length: 14 amino acids. As DNA, the CDR3 is TGTGCCAGCAGCCCGCGGACAGGGCTCCACGAGCAGTACTTC. This sequence encodes CASSPRTGLHEQYF.

J is TRBJ2-1 and V is TRBV4-1; possible D gene TRBD2, 7 bases. CDR3 length equals 14 residues. The V end was cut by 0 bases, the J end by 9 bases, with 12 bases between. Germline V gene data show CDR1 as MGHRA and CDR2 as YSYEKL. The CDR3 protein is CASSQDSGGGEQFF. CDR3 coding DNA: TGCGCCAGCAGCCAAGATTCGGGGGGCGGTGAGCAGTTCTTC.

J is TRBJ1-6 and V is TRBV3-1 (or the pseudogene TRBV3-2), with no clear D. The CDR3 runs to 13 residues. Trimming cost V 6 bases and J 10 bases, with 13 bases left between them. Germline CDR1 reads LGHDT; CDR2 reads YNNKEL (reference sequence). In nucleotides, the CDR3 is TGTGCCAGCAGTAATAGACCCGGCTCACCCCTCCACTTT. Its translation is CASSNRPGSPLHF.

This clone has a handful of counts. The chain combines TRBV7-6 with TRBJ1-4, with a possible D match to TRBD1 (5 bases). The germline V and J ends were trimmed by 1 base and 8 bases, with 11 bases remaining between them. This CDR3 spans 14 amino acids. Germline V gene sequence: CDR1 SGHVS, CDR2 FNYEAQ. In DNA form, the CDR3 reads TGTGCCAGCAGCTTAGGGGGGGGAGGAGAAAAACTGTTTTTT. This sequence encodes CASSLGGGGEKLFF. The entire variable domain, with the rest obtained from reference TRBV7-6 and TRBJ1-4, is as follows: GAGVSQSPRYKVTKRGQDVALRCDPISGHVSLYWYRQALGQGPEFLTYFNYEAQQDKSGLPNDRFSAERPEGSISTLTIQRTEQRDSAMYRCASSLGGGGEKLFFGSGTQLSVL.

V and J are TRBV5-8 and TRBJ1-1; D is perhaps TRBD1 (5 bases). Germline V lookup: CDR1 SGHTS, CDR2 YDEGEE. This CDR3 is built from 15 residues. V lost 1 base and J 5 bases, leaving 15 bases between the germline ends. The CDR3 is CASSLRGGYSTEAFF. Here the CDR3 DNA reads TGTGCCAGCAGCTTGAGGGGTGGGTATTCAACTGAAGCTTTCTTT.

The rearrangement links TRBV18 to TRBJ2-1; TRBD1 agrees at 11 bases. CDR3 length equals 17 residues. The germline gives CDR1 KGHSH, CDR2 LQKENI. Trimming cost V 1 base and J 9 bases; bases outside gene matches: 11. The DNA for the CDR3 is TGTGCCAGCTCACCACGAATGGTGGGGACAGGGGGATCTGAGCAGTTCTTC. This codes for CASSPRMVGTGGSEQFF.

V is TRBV15 and J is TRBJ2-7; 7 nucleotides align to TRBD2. Germline V CDR1 and CDR2: LNHNV, YYDKDF (reference sequence). The CDR3 length is 14 residues. V was pared by 3 bases and J by 4 bases, with 6 bases of the junction left unmatched. CDR3 in amino acids: CATSRGRGAYEQYF. The CDR3 bases are TGTGCCACCAGCAGGGGGAGGGGTGCTTACGAGCAGTACTTC.

The chain couples TRBV21-1 to TRBJ2-3; the tabulated D call, TRBD1, remains unverified against the DNA. TRBV21-1 is classified as a pseudogene. The CDR3 spans 14 residues. The CDR3 here is CASSPSGGKDTQYF. CDR3 DNA: TGTGCCAGCAGCCCCTCAGGGGGCAAAGATACGCAGTATTTT.

This clone was detected only a few times. The chain combines TRBV29-1 with TRBJ2-7; TRBD1 or TRBD2 may be the D gene (6 bases each). Germline values: CDR1 SQVTM, CDR2 ANQGSEA. CDR3 length: 13 amino acids. Trimming left V 7 bases short and J 6 bases short, with 19 bases between. CDR3 sequence reads: CSGTRGEGGEQYF. CDR3 sequence (DNA): TGCAGCGGCACGAGGGGGGAAGGGGGCGAGCAGTACTTC.

This rearrangement joins TRBV7-2 to TRBJ2-2, with TRBD2 matching 7 bases. The CDR3 totals 14 residues. Germline lookup yields CDR1 SGHTA and CDR2 FQGNSA. The J segment lost 7 bases and the V segment lost 3 bases, leaving 5 bases of the junction unmatched. The CDR3, as DNA: TGTGCCAGCAGCTTTGGCGGGGAGGGCGGGGAGCTGTTTTTT. The encoded protein is CASSFGGEGGELFF.

As concerns this clone: Compared with germline, one end of the junction differs, possibly owing to a read error. V usage is TRBV11-3 and J usage is TRBJ2-1; D perhaps matches TRBD2 (5 bases). The CDR3 covers 11 residues. CDR1 is SGHNT and CDR2 is YENEEA in the germline V gene. CDR3 in amino acids: CASSLGTSPIF. CDR3 nucleotide sequence: TGTGCCAGCAGCTTAGGGACTTCCCCGATCTTC.

The V gene is TRBV6-2 or TRBV6-3, the J gene TRBJ1-1; D is uncertain. V was trimmed by 6 bases and J by 4 bases, leaving 15 bases between them. The CDR3 extends over 14 amino acids. The V gene's germline CDR1 is MNHEY and CDR2 SVGEGT. The CDR3 sequence is CASSGRRAATEAFF. Written as DNA, the CDR3 is TGTGCCAGCAGCGGTAGGAGGGCAGCCACTGAAGCTTTCTTT.

This chain uses TRBV7-2 with TRBJ2-7, with 7 nucleotides matching TRBD2. The CDR3 is made up of 17 amino acids. Germline V gives CDR1 SGHTA, CDR2 FQGNSA. After removal of 0 bases from V and 0 bases from J, the junction contained 8 bases not matched to a gene. CDR3 DNA sequence: TGTGCCAGCAGCTTAGCCAAGTGGCGGGGGAGCTCCTACGAGCAGTACTTC. Translating gives CASSLAKWRGSSYEQYF.

This clone has only one observation. This chain uses TRBV6-6 with TRBJ1-5, with a weak D call TRBD1 (5 bases). In germline, CDR1 is MNHNY, CDR2 SVGAGI (reference sequence). The V end was cut by 2 bases, the J end by 1 base, with 12 bases between. This CDR3 is built from 16 residues. CDR3 loop: CASSYLPGTSNQPQHF. CDR3 DNA sequence: TGTGCCAGCAGTTACCTGCCAGGGACCAGCAATCAGCCCCAGCATTTT.

V and J are TRBV11-3 and TRBJ2-2; D gene unclear. The length of the CDR3 is 13 residues. Germline lookup yields CDR1 SGHNT and CDR2 YENEEA. V lost 4 bases to trimming and J lost 8 bases, with 11 bases between them. In DNA, the CDR3 is TGTGCCAGCAGCTCATGGGCTAGTGGGGAGCTGTTTTTT. Its protein is CASSSWASGELFF.

In its sample, this clone was seen once. The rearrangement joins TRBV5-6 to TRBJ1-1; a possible D gene is TRBD1 (5 bases). This CDR3 is 14 amino acids long. CDR1 and CDR2 from the germline V gene are SGHDT and YYEEEE. The ends were cut back, 2 bases at V and 1 base at J, with 9 bases in the middle. CDR3 in amino acids: CASSFPQGNTEAFF. The DNA of the CDR3 is TGTGCCAGCAGCTTTCCCCAGGGGAACACTGAAGCTTTCTTT.

The V and J genes are TRBV6-5 and TRBJ2-3; D may match TRBD1 or TRBD2 (5 bases each). Deletions cut 2 bases from V and 5 bases from J, with 11 bases between. Germline CDR1 and CDR2: MNHEY and SVGAGI. The CDR3 extends over 14 amino acids. The CDR3 sequence is CASSYEGFQDTQYF. CDR3 in DNA: TGTGCCAGCAGTTACGAGGGGTTCCAAGATACGCAGTATTTT.

The chain employs TRBV5-4 and TRBJ1-2; TRBD1 aligns across 9 bases. V shed 4 bases and J 6 bases; nucleotides not matched to a gene: 7. The CDR3 is made up of 14 amino acids. Germline V gene lookup returns CDR1 SGHNT and CDR2 YYREEE (reference sequence). The CDR3 DNA reads as TGTGCCAGCAGCCCCGTGACAGGGGGAGATGGCTACACCTTC. Translating it yields CASSPVTGGDGYTF.